Presented here are 23 T cell receptor beta chains from one specimen sequenced in a study of T cell responses to AZD1222 COVID-19 vaccine. Data came from immunoSEQ multiplex PCR; TCRdb stores just in-frame clones and leaves some out. The sample lists approximately 150,000 clones, around 94% occurring once. This sample comprised peripheral blood, obtained 28 days after the second AZD1222 dose. The receptors were gathered from an adult who received the AZD1222 COVID-19 vaccine.

The J gene is TRBJ2-1, the V gene TRBV11-2; D not resolved. Germline-derived CDR1 and CDR2 are SGHAT and FQNNGV. The CDR3 has 10 amino acids. V gave up 4 bases and J gave up 6 bases, with 1 base separating them. The CDR3 DNA reads TGTGCCAGCAGCTCCAATGAGCAGTTCTTC. Translated: CASSSNEQFF.

This sequence joins TRBV27 and TRBJ1-2; TRBD1 is a possible D gene (5 bases). This CDR3 has 12 residues. The V gene lost 5 bases and the J gene lost 7 bases, with 11 bases spanning the gap. Looked up from germline, CDR1 is MNHEY and CDR2 is SMNVEV (reference sequence). The CDR3 DNA sequence: TGTGCCAGCAGTCAGGACGGGGGTGGCTACACCTTC. Translated, it gives CASSQDGGGYTF.

The chain joins TRBV6-2 or TRBV6-3 to TRBJ2-7; perhaps TRBD2 as D (5 bases). Per the germline V gene, CDR1 is MNHEY and CDR2 is SVGEGT. CDR3 size: 14 residues. The V and J ends lost 5 bases and 1 base respectively, with 12 bases between them. CDR3 residues: CASSLLGASYEQYF. The CDR3 DNA follows: TGTGCCAGCAGTCTACTGGGAGCATCCTACGAGCAGTACTTC.

This sequence joins TRBV3-1 (or the pseudogene TRBV3-2) and TRBJ2-1, with 9 bases identical to TRBD2. The V gene end was trimmed by 2 bases and the J gene end by 6 bases; junction bases not matched to a gene: 14. The CDR3 has 18 residues. The V gene's germline CDR1 is LGHDT and CDR2 YNNKEL (reference sequence). For the CDR3, the DNA is TGTGCCAGCAGCCAAATTGAAGTAGCGGGAGATCGCGCCAATGAGCAGTTCTTC. This encodes CASSQIEVAGDRANEQFF.

The CDR3 region has the DNA TGCGCCAGCAGCTTGGCAGCCATGAACACTGAAGCTTTCTTT. Amino acid sequence: CASSLAAMNTEAFF. The rearrangement links TRBV5-1 to TRBJ1-1; D not resolved. The CDR3 covers 14 residues. CDR1 SGHRS and CDR2 YFSETQ come from the germline V gene. Trimming removed 0 bases at V and 0 bases at J, with 6 bases between.

V usage is TRBV27 and J usage is TRBJ1-5, with a tentative D call TRBD1 (6 bases). Trimming stripped 5 bases from V and 1 base from J, with 12 bases between. Germline-derived CDR1 and CDR2 are MNHEY and SMNVEV (reference sequence). This CDR3 has 15 amino acids. The CDR3 bases are TGTGCCAGCAGTACAGGGCCTGGGAGCAATCAGCCCCAGCATTTT. Translation: CASSTGPGSNQPQHF.

The V gene is TRBV7-2, the J gene TRBJ1-3; 9 positions agree with TRBD1. Trimming at V came to 5 bases and at J to 0 bases, leaving 2 bases not matched to a gene. This CDR3 has 15 residues. Germline CDR1 and CDR2: SGHTA and FQGNSA. CDR3 nucleotides: TGTGCCAGCAGCGGACAGGGGACCTCTGGAAACACCATATATTTT. It encodes CASSGQGTSGNTIYF.

Comment on this clone: This sample also contains other DNA sequences that code for the same CDR3. The genes are TRBV24-1 and TRBJ1-5; 8 positions match TRBD1. Germline lookup yields CDR1 KGHDR and CDR2 SFDVKD. V dropped 3 bases and J dropped 2; count of bases not matched to a gene: 2. CDR3 length: 15 amino acids. CDR3 region: CATSDPGQGNQPQHF. CDR3 bases: TGTGCCACCAGTGATCCGGGACAGGGCAATCAGCCCCAGCATTTT.

This sequence joins TRBV5-5 and TRBJ2-5; D unresolved. Germline V gene data show CDR1 as SGHKS and CDR2 as YYEKEE (reference sequence). The V end was cut by 5 bases, the J end by 5 bases, with 22 bases between. This CDR3 spans 16 amino acids. CDR3 amino acids: CASRLKSIESRETQYF. CDR3 nucleotide sequence: TGTGCCAGCAGGTTAAAGTCCATTGAGTCCCGGGAGACCCAGTACTTC.

The chain carries TRBV27 and TRBJ2-1, with TRBD2 as a possible D gene (5 bases). The CDR3 has 13 amino acids. V shed 4 bases and J shed 4 bases, with 8 bases lying between them. The germline gives CDR1 MNHEY, CDR2 SMNVEV (reference sequence). As DNA, the CDR3 is TGTGCCAGCAGTTCGGGGATGTACAATGAGCAGTTCTTC. It yields the protein CASSSGMYNEQFF.

V is TRBV29-1 and J is TRBJ2-1; 9 nucleotides agree with TRBD2. Unmatched junction bases numbered 5, after V lost 7 bases and J lost 7 bases. CDR3 length equals 12 residues. From germline, CDR1 is SQVTM and CDR2 ANQGSEA. This chain's CDR3 is CSGRLAVNEQFF. The CDR3 nucleotides read TGCAGCGGCAGACTAGCGGTAAATGAGCAGTTCTTC.

This clone appeared a few times. V gene TRBV7-9 combines with J gene TRBJ2-7; D uncertain. The CDR3 length is 13 residues. Germline V lookup: CDR1 SEHNR, CDR2 FQNEAQ (reference sequence). Trimming left V 5 bases short and J 3 bases short, with 11 bases between. The CDR3 sequence: CASSPVGVYEQYF. CDR3 bases: TGTGCCAGCAGCCCCGTTGGGGTCTACGAGCAGTACTTC.

V and J are TRBV11-2 and TRBJ2-2; 12 bases are a match to TRBD2. Germline V gene lookup returns CDR1 SGHAT and CDR2 FQNNGV. V was pared by 4 bases and J by 3 bases, with 6 bases of the junction left unmatched. The CDR3 sequence is 17 residues long. CDR3 sequence (DNA): TGTGCCAGCAGCTCGCGACTAGCGGGAGACGACACCGGGGAGCTGTTTTTT. Its translation: CASSSRLAGDDTGELFF.

V gene TRBV9 combines with J gene TRBJ2-3, with 8 bases fitting TRBD2. Per germline, CDR1 SGDLS and CDR2 YYNGEE. The V and J ends lost 0 bases and 0 bases, in that order; junction bases with no gene match: 9. The CDR3 extends over 18 amino acids. The CDR3 loop reads CASSVGGLGIPSTDTQYF. For the CDR3, the DNA is TGTGCCAGCAGCGTAGGGGGACTAGGGATTCCTAGCACAGATACGCAGTATTTT.

V is TRBV10-3 and J is TRBJ2-7; no definite D call. This CDR3 is 12 amino acids long. With 3 bases removed from V and 4 bases from J, the gap between germline ends came to 7 bases. From germline, CDR1 is ENHRY and CDR2 SYGVKD. The CDR3 is CAISDQAYEQYF. For the CDR3, the DNA is TGTGCCATCAGTGATCAGGCGTACGAGCAGTACTTC.

The DNA of the CDR3 is TGTGCCAGCAGCTTGACCGGGACAGCTTCCTACGAGCAGTACTTC. It specifies CASSLTGTASYEQYF. The chain has TRBV7-8 and TRBJ2-7; 7 nucleotides match TRBD1. V dropped 3 bases and J dropped 1; count of bases not matched to a gene: 6. The CDR3 has 15 amino acids. Germline CDR1 and CDR2: SGHVS and FQNEAQ.

The chain uses TRBV30 and TRBJ1-2, with 7 bases fitting TRBD1. Looked up from germline, CDR1 is GTSNPN and CDR2 is SVGIG (reference sequence). V gave up 2 bases and J gave up 8 bases; unmatched junction bases: 8. The length of the CDR3 is 13 residues. As DNA, the CDR3 is TGTGCCTGGAGTCCCGGACAGGCCGGGGGCTACACCTTC. Its protein product is CAWSPGQAGGYTF.

The rearrangement uses TRBV28 and TRBJ1-6; D gene unclear. CDR3 size: 13 residues. The germline V and J ends were trimmed by 4 bases and 9 bases, with 10 bases remaining between them. CDR1 is MDHEN and CDR2 is SYDVKM in the germline V gene. CDR3 region: CASSSFGVSPLHF. The DNA for the CDR3 is TGTGCCAGCAGTTCCTTCGGGGTTTCACCCCTCCACTTT.

In DNA form, the CDR3 reads TGTGCCAGCAGCTTAGGGGGACTAACGACAGATACGCAGTATTTT. Protein: CASSLGGLTTDTQYF. The gene calls are TRBV7-9 and TRBJ2-3; 7 bases line up with TRBD2. The CDR3 covers 15 residues. Trimming took 1 base from V and 3 from J; bases not matched to a gene: 4. CDR1 SEHNR and CDR2 FQNEAQ come from the germline V gene (reference sequence).

The V call is TRBV19, the J call TRBJ1-2, with D perhaps TRBD1 (5 bases). From germline, CDR1 is LNHDA and CDR2 SQIVND (reference sequence). V was cut by 11 bases and J by 2 bases, with 21 bases left in between. This CDR3 is 15 amino acids long. The CDR3 DNA reads as TGTGCCTCCTATGACGCGAGGGGCCAAAACTATGGCTACACCTTC. This encodes CASYDARGQNYGYTF.

The chain couples TRBV7-6 to TRBJ1-4; no reliable D call. Per germline, CDR1 SGHVS and CDR2 FNYEAQ. Trimming took 3 bases from V and 0 from J, leaving 8 bases between them. The CDR3 is 15 amino acids. CDR3 sequence (DNA): TGTGCCAGCAGCTTGGACCAAGCAACTAATGAAAAACTGTTTTTT. As protein: CASSLDQATNEKLFF. Based on the CDR3 plus reference TRBV7-6 and TRBJ1-4, the full variable domain is GAGVSQSPRYKVTKRGQDVALRCDPISGHVSLYWYRQALGQGPEFLTYFNYEAQQDKSGLPNDRFSAERPEGSISTLTIQRTEQRDSAMYRCASSLDQATNEKLFFGSGTQLSVL.

V and J are TRBV7-9 and TRBJ2-1, with unresolved D. The V gene lost 3 bases and the J gene lost 5 bases, with 8 bases spanning the gap. Germline V gene lookup returns CDR1 SEHNR and CDR2 FQNEAQ (reference sequence). This CDR3 has 13 residues. Written as DNA, the CDR3 is TGTGCCAGCAGCTTTTCTTTTGACAATGAGCAGTTCTTC. This encodes CASSFSFDNEQFF.

CDR3 protein: CASSLRDSRTDTQYF. The CDR3 region has the DNA TGTGCCAGCTCACTCCGGGACAGTCGCACAGATACGCAGTATTTT. J is TRBJ2-3 and V is TRBV18; 7 positions agree with TRBD1. CDR3 length: 15 residues. Germline loops: CDR1 KGHSH, CDR2 LQKENI. V dropped 4 bases and J dropped 1; count of bases not matched to a gene: 5.